This TCR beta chain stems from a study of CD8 T cells in ankylosing spondylitis. General observations from the study: According to the report, clones linked to the disease were significantly enriched in matched synovial fluid samples taken from ankylosing spondylitis patients. Characteristic, it appeared, of ankylosing spondylitis blood was a TCR beta motif of fewer than 10 highly homologous variants.

The CDR3 extends over 15 amino acids. The trim removed 7 bases at V and 7 bases at J, leaving 11 bases unmatched. Germline V gives CDR1 SGHRS, CDR2 YFSETQ. This clonotype was counted many times. Its antigen is as yet unknown. TCRdb ran MiXCR on the 5' RACE reads and lists one entry per CDR3 protein. The sample includes 36,000 or so distinct CDR3 sequences, 4.5% to 6% of them seen just once. The sequenced material came from blood, either unsorted or a sorted T cell fraction (not recorded which). This rearrangement joins TRBV5-1 to TRBJ2-2; TRBD1 matches 9 bases. This clonotype was sampled from a male donor with ankylosing spondylitis or in good health (not recorded which). This CDR3 is CASCTGGTFSGELFF. For the CDR3, the DNA is TGCGCCAGCTGTACAGGGGGCACTTTCAGCGGGGAGCTGTTTTTT.